This passage covers 21 T cell receptor beta chains from one sample sequenced in a study of post-analysis software for immune sequencing data. Antigens for these TCRs are unknown. General study results and limits: The study found TRBV5-6, TRBV5-1 and TRBV20-1 among five or six TRBV segments more frequent in patients than controls.

The TCR beta cDNA libraries carried unique molecular identifiers. TCRdb fed the PCR reads into MiXCR, producing one record per CDR3 protein. Counted here are 650,000 to 850,000 distinct CDR3 sequences, 46% occurring once; the ten biggest clones make up just under 5%. Sequencing was carried out using blood. These receptors were taken from a girl aged 5 to 17 with multiple sclerosis.

This clonotype was counted a few times. V and J are TRBV5-5 and TRBJ1-2; 10 bases map to TRBD1. V lost 2 bases and J lost 8; bases outside the gene matches: 9. CDR3 size: 15 residues. Germline CDR1 SGHKS, CDR2 YYEKEE (reference sequence). The CDR3 here is CASSLELTGGWGYTF. The DNA for the CDR3 is TGTGCCAGCAGCTTAGAGCTGACAGGGGGCTGGGGCTACACCTTC.

DNA of the CDR3: TGTGCCACCAGCAGAGATAGGCCTAGCGGGAACCAAGAGACCCAGTACTTC. Encoded protein: CATSRDRPSGNQETQYF. This chain links TRBV15 with TRBJ2-5; 9 positions agree with TRBD2. The CDR3 totals 17 residues. The junction had 5 bases not matched to a gene; V was cut back by 0 bases and J by 0 bases. The germline CDR1 and CDR2 sequences are LNHNV and YYDKDF (reference sequence). Using reference TRBV15 and TRBJ2-5 for the parts outside the CDR3, the full variable domain is DAMVIQNPRYQVTQFGKPVTLSCSQTLNHNVMYWYQQKSSQAPKLLFHYYDKDFNNEADTPDNFQSRRPNTSFCFLDIRSPGLGDTAMYLCATSRDRPSGNQETQYFGPGTRLLVL.

This clonotype was counted only a few times. V is TRBV24-1 and J is TRBJ2-1; D gene uncertain. Germline V CDR1 and CDR2: KGHDR, SFDVKD. The CDR3 has 12 residues. The V end was cut by 3 bases, the J end by 8 bases, with 7 bases between. DNA for the CDR3: TGTGCCACCAGTGATCTAACGTATGAGCAGTTCTTC. Its translation is CATSDLTYEQFF.

The rearrangement joins TRBV29-1 to TRBJ2-1; TRBD2 aligns across 14 bases. CDR3 size: 17 residues. Germline-derived CDR1 and CDR2 are SQVTM and ANQGSEA. Trimming took 3 bases from V and 6 from J; bases not matched to a gene: 10. The CDR3 region is CSVDRLGLAGVFNEQFF. The CDR3 region has the DNA TGCAGCGTTGACCGCCTGGGACTAGCGGGAGTATTCAATGAGCAGTTCTTC.

V is TRBV12-3 or TRBV12-4 and J is TRBJ2-3; tentative D call: TRBD1 (5 bases). The V and J ends lost 3 bases and 0 bases respectively, with 13 bases between them. The CDR3 runs 16 residues. The DNA of the CDR3 is TGTGCCAGCAGTTTTAAGACAGACTCTAGCACAGATACGCAGTATTTT. Protein product: CASSFKTDSSTDTQYF.

This chain uses TRBV9 with TRBJ2-4; D gene uncertain. Judging by the DNA end, TRBJ2-5 fits better; the J call may be wrong. The germline gives CDR1 SGDLS, CDR2 YYNGEE. The CDR3 contains 13 residues. Written as DNA, the CDR3 is TGTGCCAGCAGCGAGGGTTTTGCGGAGACCCAGTACTTC. Its translation is CASSEGFAETQYF.

The chain has TRBV4-1 and TRBJ2-1; 7 bases match TRBD2. The CDR3 contains 17 residues. CDR1 is MGHRA and CDR2 is YSYEKL in the germline V gene. V was pared by 2 bases and J by 0 bases, with 7 bases of the junction left unmatched. Here the CDR3 DNA reads TGCGCCAGCAGCCAATTGACTAGCCAGAGCTCCTACAATGAGCAGTTCTTC. This codes for CASSQLTSQSSYNEQFF.

The genes are TRBV29-1 and TRBJ2-5; D is possibly TRBD1 or TRBD2 (5 bases each). This CDR3 comprises 14 residues. The V gene lost 7 bases and the J gene lost 5 bases, with 20 bases spanning the gap. Germline V gene data show CDR1 as SQVTM and CDR2 as ANQGSEA. The CDR3 sequence is CSAGPGRGRETQYF. As DNA, the CDR3 is TGCAGCGCTGGACCTGGACGGGGCCGGGAGACCCAGTACTTC.

V gene TRBV5-1 combines with J gene TRBJ1-1; a weak D match, TRBD1 (6 bases). From germline, CDR1 is SGHRS and CDR2 YFSETQ. The V and J ends lost 2 bases and 5 bases respectively, with 16 bases between them. The CDR3 spans 15 residues. The chain's CDR3 is CASSFGQGQGTEAFF. CDR3 in DNA: TGCGCCAGCAGCTTTGGGCAGGGGCAGGGGACTGAAGCTTTCTTT. Complete variable domain (other parts from reference TRBV5-1 and TRBJ1-1): KAGVTQTPRYLIKTRGQQVTLSCSPISGHRSVSWYQQTPGQGLQFLFEYFSETQRNKGNFPGRFSGRQFSNSRSEMNVSTLELGDSALYLCASSFGQGQGTEAFFGQGTRLTVV.

This rearrangement joins TRBV11-3 to TRBJ1-1; possibly TRBD1 for D (5 bases). Per germline, CDR1 SGHNT and CDR2 YENEEA. The CDR3 is 14 residues long. Trimming stripped 5 bases from V and 4 bases from J, with 14 bases between. The CDR3 coding sequence is TGTGCCAGCAGCCGGGACGCACCGAGCACTGAAGCTTTCTTT. Protein: CASSRDAPSTEAFF.

This clonotype was observed a handful of times. V usage is TRBV7-8 and J usage is TRBJ1-2, with TRBD1 identical over 7 bases. Germline V lookup: CDR1 SGHVS, CDR2 FQNEAQ. V shed 4 bases and J 7 bases; nucleotides not matched to a gene: 9. The CDR3 extends over 14 amino acids. The CDR3: CASSSRGIAFGYTF. The CDR3 nucleotides are TGTGCCAGCAGCTCCAGGGGGATCGCTTTTGGCTACACCTTC.

This clonotype appeared many times. The gene calls are TRBV28 and TRBJ1-2; 7 bases fit TRBD1. CDR1 and CDR2 from the germline V gene are MDHEN and SYDVKM. The CDR3 is made up of 13 amino acids. V dropped 5 bases and J dropped 4; count of bases not matched to a gene: 4. The CDR3 protein is CASSPTGTYGYTF. CDR3 DNA sequence: TGTGCCAGCAGTCCGACAGGGACCTATGGCTACACCTTC.

CDR3 amino acids: CASSLKAGTAGELFF. CDR3 nucleotides: TGTGCCAGCAGTTTAAAGGCAGGGACGGCCGGGGAGCTGTTTTTT. The rearrangement uses TRBV12-3 or TRBV12-4 and TRBJ2-2; the D gene could be TRBD1 or TRBD2 (5 bases each). The CDR3 is 15 amino acids. V was shortened by 2 bases and J by 6 bases, with 13 bases between the two germline ends.

The V and J genes are TRBV7-9 and TRBJ2-3; D tentatively reads TRBD1 or TRBD2 (5 bases each). With 7 bases removed from V and 0 bases from J, the gap between germline ends came to 14 bases. The CDR3 runs 15 residues. Germline V gives CDR1 SEHNR, CDR2 FQNEAQ (reference sequence). CDR3 loop: CASNPRDRSTDTQYF. The CDR3 nucleotides are TGTGCCAGCAACCCGAGGGACCGAAGCACAGATACGCAGTATTTT.

The V and J genes are TRBV29-1 and TRBJ1-1, with TRBD1 as a possible D gene (5 bases). CDR1 is SQVTM, CDR2 ANQGSEA, per germline. V lost 7 bases and J 1 base, leaving 13 bases between the germline ends. The length of the CDR3 is 13 residues. The CDR3 reads CSAKGTGNTEAFF. CDR3 coding DNA: TGCAGCGCAAAAGGGACGGGGAACACTGAAGCTTTCTTT.

The V call is TRBV3-1, the J call TRBJ2-5; D perhaps matches TRBD2 (6 bases). CDR3 length: 14 residues. Germline CDR1 is LGHDT and CDR2 is YNNKEL (reference sequence). Trimming took off 0 bases at V and 4 bases at J, with 9 bases between the two ends. In nucleotides, the CDR3 is TGTGCCAGCAGCCAAGATTGGAGGGCAGAGACCCAGTACTTC. Residues: CASSQDWRAETQYF.

V usage is TRBV20-1 and J usage is TRBJ1-1; 9 nucleotides line up with TRBD1. The trim removed 6 bases at V and 4 bases at J, leaving 9 bases unmatched. This CDR3 comprises 14 residues. Per germline, CDR1 DFQATT and CDR2 SNEGSKA (reference sequence). The CDR3 region is CSARKGQGCTEAFF. DNA of the CDR3: TGCAGTGCGCGCAAGGGACAGGGATGCACTGAAGCTTTCTTT.

There are a few counts of this clonotype. The CDR3 bases are TGTGCCAGCAGTGGCCCTAACGGTTGCACCTTC. Amino acid sequence: CASSGPNGCTF. The V call is TRBV12-3 or TRBV12-4, the J call TRBJ1-2; D unclear. The CDR3 length is 11 residues. The V gene lost 5 bases and the J gene lost 13 bases, with 14 bases spanning the gap.

The chain combines TRBV7-2 with TRBJ2-1; D is unclear. The CDR3 is 16 amino acids. The V gene lost 1 base and the J gene lost 6 bases, with 16 bases spanning the gap. Germline V gene data show CDR1 as SGHTA and CDR2 as FQGNSA. CDR3 in amino acids: CASSLEVWARGNEQFF. The CDR3 DNA reads as TGTGCCAGCAGCTTAGAAGTATGGGCCCGAGGCAATGAGCAGTTCTTC.

This clonotype has just a few counts. V and J are TRBV25-1 and TRBJ2-7; 9 nucleotides align to TRBD1. Germline V CDR1 and CDR2: MGHDK, SYGVNS. The CDR3 spans 15 residues. The trim removed 3 bases at V and 3 bases at J, leaving 6 bases unmatched. CDR3 DNA sequence: TGTGCCAGCAGTGACTCCGGGACAGGGATCTACGAGCAGTACTTC. Translated, it gives CASSDSGTGIYEQYF.

The chain couples TRBV12-3 or TRBV12-4 to TRBJ1-4; a weak D match, TRBD1 (5 bases). The CDR3 is 14 amino acids. Trimming took off 6 bases at V and 10 bases at J, with 18 bases between the two ends. The CDR3 DNA reads TGTGCCAGCAGCAAGGACACCGGAACAGGAAAACTGTTTTTT. It codes for CASSKDTGTGKLFF.